This T cell receptor (beta chain) originates from a study of T-cell reconstitution after alpha-beta-depleted transplantation in children. General study results and limits: It was reported that alpha-beta T cells came from several hundred expanded graft clones (about two months after transplant). T-cell counts and diversity were attributed mostly to newly produced T cells one year after transplant. It was surviving recipient T cells and thymic progenitors that gave some patients high TCRbeta diversity at day 60.

TCRbeta library construction was performed incorporating unique molecular identifiers. From the PCR reads, TCRdb called clonotypes with MiXCR, one entry per CDR3 protein. The repertoire holds some 300,000 distinct CDR3 sequences, with over 9.5% as singletons. Germline CDR1 ENHRY, CDR2 SYGVKD. The CDR3 has 14 residues. A note on this clonotype: Its matching antigen is unknown. A much larger clone is a single base away; this may be a read error.

This rearrangement joins TRBV10-3 to TRBJ2-7, with D tentatively TRBD2 (5 bases). The receptor comes from a boy less than two years old with acute myeloid leukemia, due to receive a stem cell transplant. This specimen was PBMCs, taken before TCRalphabeta/CD19-depleted stem cell transplant. CDR3 coding DNA: TGTGCCATCAGTGAGGGACTGCCTTACTACGCGCAGTACTTC. As protein: CAISEGLPYYAQYF.